This T cell receptor beta chain was sequenced for a study of cytomegalovirus exposure and HLA in healthy donors (TCRdb year 2017). As for the study more broadly: In an earlier analysis of some 550 of the donors, approximately 260 Gb of sequence data and 120 million or so unique TCR beta sequences from about 180 million T cells were reported. Roughly 300 gigabases of sequencing data and approximately 92 million unique TCR sequences made up an early release that covered several hundred HLA-typed donors. Of the 350 to 400 genotyped donors, around 81% fell in the genetic ancestry cluster associated with self-reported Caucasian donors. The study was designed to test whether signatures of past pathogen exposure could be identified by cataloging public T cell receptors. Using immunosequencing, the study profiled T cell repertoires from 666 subjects and related those repertoires to cytomegalovirus serostatus. Along with the approximately 700-subject first cohort, a separate validation cohort of some 130 different subjects was used. High-throughput TCR immunosequencing, statistical association of individual TCRs with disease status, and machine learning were combined to predict cytomegalovirus infection status. A later analysis re-examined previously published TCR beta repertoires from roughly 650 donors and added high-resolution HLA genotyping to investigate patterns of TCR occurrence. Rather than using new phenotypic data, the later analysis identified candidate immune exposures from TCR beta sequences and from how often those sequences occurred across donors. An earlier analysis of 587 of the donors used high-throughput TCR beta sequencing to judge whether each TCR beta V gene segment behaved as functional or pseudogenic. Donor age, sex, ethnicity and CMV serostatus were compiled together with the repertoire data. A later genetic analysis used genome-wide SNP genotypes for about 60% of the roughly 670 donors, treating that subset as a discovery cohort. All discovery cohort repertoires had been generated using a single sequencing platform. HLA typing covered class I and class II loci at four-digit resolution. The number of typed donors differed by locus: about 620-640 for A, B, C, DRB1 and DQB1; 500 to 550 for DQA1; 606 for DPA1; and around 450 for DPB1. Four to six DR-DQ haplotypes were handled as single units for association and clustering, since linkage in the cohort was strong. Among 398 genotyped donors of the cohort, an average of about 240,000 unique TCR beta nucleotide sequences was sequenced per donor, of which roughly 17% were non-productive.

In the case of this clone: Its target antigen remains unknown. It has no much larger one-base neighbor in the sample; base qualities were not kept.

The germline V gene (reference sequence) sets CDR1 to SGHNT and CDR2 to YYREEE. Reading from cysteine to phenylalanine, the CDR3 counts 13 amino acids. Only the CDR3 DNA is retained, 39 bases long and in frame from the first base. V is pared back by 6 bases and J by 5 bases, with 14 bases lying between the germline termini. The cohort was made up of about 670 healthy bone marrow donors. At the time of sampling, every cohort member was nominally healthy, though immune exposures that went unrecorded were likely present. The donor tested CMV seronegative and was one of the 352 seronegative cohort members. A peripheral blood sample was provided by each donor, and peripheral blood mononuclear cells were used for TCR beta sequencing. The Qiagen DNeasy Blood Extraction Kit was used to extract genomic DNA from the blood cell samples. The method was the immunoSEQ multiplex PCR assay. For the multiplex PCR, a mixture combining 60 forward primers for TCR Vbeta segments and 13 reverse primers for TCR Jbeta segments was used. The CDR3 region of rearranged TCR beta genes was amplified from genomic DNA by a multiplex PCR assay. Amplified TCR beta libraries were sequenced as 87-base-pair reads on the Illumina HiSeq System. Under the source paper's analysis protocol: A later analysis tallied about 77 million unique TCR beta chains across the 700 or so repertoires, and approximately 9.9 million of those chains were shared by two or more donors. A nearest-neighbor algorithm error-corrected the raw reads and collapsed the reads into unique sequences, merging closely related sequences to remove PCR and sequencing errors. CDR3 sequences were aligned to IMGT reference sequences to assign V, D and J gene segments. For a sequence to be retained, a match of at least six nucleotides to both a V gene segment and a J gene segment was required. Rearrangements were classified as productive when the CDR3 lacked stop codons and remained in frame with V and J, and all other rearrangements were classified as non-productive. CDR3 was defined by IMGT convention, running from the second conserved V-encoded cysteine to the conserved J-encoded phenylalanine. In an earlier analysis of some 550 of the donors, sequences lacking an unambiguous match to a single V gene segment were excluded. An earlier analysis of 550 to 650 of the donors classified V segments as functional when productive rearrangements were above 56.7% and as segregating when the standard deviation between donors was above 5%. A statistical classification framework was built to diagnose cytomegalovirus status from the catalog of TCR beta chain sequences. In a later analysis, TCR nucleotide sequences were compared against IMGT/GENE-DB human TR gene sequences so that V and J genes could be assigned. A later analysis assigned CDR3 sequences and most-parsimonious VDJ recombination scenarios with the TCRdist pipeline. In a later analysis, every TCR beta chain was defined by the combination of its CDR3 amino acid sequence and its V-gene family, and reads without a unique V-gene family were dropped. As a way to deal with suspected cross-contamination and a sequencing artifact, a later analysis dropped more than 500 nucleotide sequences that were highly shared and had low generation probability. In a later analysis, a clonal expansion index was calculated for each public chain from normalized within-repertoire ranks of inferred template counts. A later analysis computed generation probabilities with a VDJ recombination model fitted to out-of-frame rearrangements, and checked the results against IGoR. In a later analysis, TCR-TCR, TCR-HLA and TCR-CMV co-occurrence was scored with hypergeometric tests, and a repertoire-size bias correction was applied to TCR pairs. False discovery rates were estimated in a later analysis by permuting HLA or CMV assignments 20 times. In a later analysis, co-occurring TCRs were grouped using DBSCAN, and TCRdist sequence similarity was added for clustering within HLA-allele-positive subsets. Repertoires with fewer than 30,000 or more than 120,000 public chains, plus five repertoires with anomalous nucleotide sharing, were excluded from co-occurrence clustering. TCRdb obtained this table from immuneACCESS and retained in-frame rearrangements with V and J assigned. These tables miss some clones; where compared with another copy, unresolved V genes account for less than half of the shortfall, and the remainder is unexplained. D and trimming were read from the DNA, whereas the V and J calls and clone size are those reported in that table. Present in this sample are roughly 290,000 clones, about four fifths of which were seen just once. The top ten clonotypes cover 0.3% of the sample.

Beyond this particular receptor, the publication reports: According to a later analysis, parvovirus B19, influenza, CMV and Epstein-Barr virus appeared linked to several top co-occurrence clusters. Because HLA typing was unavailable for some donors at each locus, only the typed subset was used in association tests. According to a later genetic analysis, donors in an Asian-associated ancestry cluster had fewer N-insertions in productive TCRs than the approximately 630-donor mean. Immune exposure information for the cohort was limited to CMV serostatus. V-gene and J-gene trimming of TCR beta chains was associated with a missense DCLRE1C variant in a later genetic analysis, and the association was replicated in an independent cohort. A group of highly shared sequence variants was considered likely to be a technical artifact of the sequencing pipeline. The 87-base-pair reads could not distinguish some IMGT-functional V segments, including TRBV6-2 and TRBV6-3, so those segments were excluded. Three of the identified cytomegalovirus-associated TCR beta chains were confirmed in vitro to be specific for cytomegalovirus antigens. When HLA alleles, especially DR and DQ, strongly co-occurred, attributing TCR associations to individual alleles was difficult. Sequencing depth was assumed to be roughly uniform across donors in the presence/absence analyses, though that assumption may not hold. A further reported finding was that TCR beta sequences accurately predicted the HLA-A and HLA-B alleles for most subjects in the first cohort. Compared with equally common non-associated chains, HLA-associated TCR beta chains in a later analysis were more clonally expanded and had lower generation probabilities. According to the authors, the approach could potentially be generalized to other disease states and immunological phenotypes. Across donors, most TCR sequences were observed very rarely, whereas some public TCRs were present in many individuals. In an earlier analysis of 587 of the donors, most TCR beta V segments appeared in productive rearrangements about 87% or about 30% of the time, broadly matching IMGT annotations. The study listed 150 to 200 TCR beta chains as associated with cytomegalovirus. At a false discovery rate of 0.05, a later analysis linked 16,951 TCR beta sequences to specific HLA alleles. In a later analysis, the rate of TCR association differed among HLA loci, with DRB1 alleles having the most associated TCRs and HLA-C alleles having the fewest. According to a later analysis, most CMV-associated TCR beta chains appeared to be HLA-restricted, and the HLA associations seemed to be driven largely by CMV exposure. Because counts were too low, about 18 rarely observed V segments, including chromosome 9 orphons, were excluded from the earlier analysis of fewer than 650 of the donors. In this cohort, only TCR beta chains were sequenced, and detectable features were limited by the absence of alpha or paired-chain data. Cytomegalovirus status was reported to be diagnosed by the classifier with high specificity and sensitivity in both the original and validation cohorts. Correlated functional status among segregating V segments might be attributable to linkage disequilibrium, but an unknown experimental factor could not be ruled out.

What was sequenced was PBMCs. This TCR was sampled from a girl aged 2 to 9 in good health and CMV-seronegative. This chain is built from TRBV5-4 and TRBJ2-5; matching of 5 bases hints at TRBD1 as the D gene. The DNA reads as follows: TGTGCCAGCACCCTGCAGGGAACGGAGACCCAGTACTTC. Its amino acids are CASTLQGTETQYF.